This TCR beta chain was recorded in a study of T-cell reconstitution after alpha-beta-depleted transplantation in children. This clonotype was found a few times. This sample's TCRbeta library carried unique molecular identifier barcodes. TCRdb reprocessed the PCR reads with MiXCR, giving one entry per CDR3 protein. The table has approximately 340,000 distinct CDR3 sequences, over 9% seen once. Germline CDR1 MDHEN, CDR2 SYDVKM. V was pared by 3 bases and J by 1 base, with 16 bases between. The CDR3 contains 16 residues. The chain uses TRBV28 and TRBJ2-7, with a weak D call TRBD2 (6 bases). Material: PBMCs from the stem cell graft donor, obtained from the stem cell graft. This TCR was sampled from a human donor who donated a stem cell graft to a child with acute lymphoblastic leukemia. In DNA form, the CDR3 reads TGTGCCAGCAGTTTCGGAAGGGCTAGCGTTTCCTACGAGCAGTACTTC. Amino acids: CASSFGRASVSYEQYF.